A single sample is the source of the 28 T cell receptor beta chains below, sequenced in a study of blood T cell repertoires in COVID-19. The table came from immunoSEQ multiplex PCR; TCRdb's copy has only in-frame clones and leaves some out. Of about 110,000 clones detected, around four fifths appear once; the ten largest clones hold about 4%. Input material: peripheral blood. The receptors here all came from a woman aged 70-85 years with acute or convalescent COVID-19.

This clone was counted between two and nine times. The J gene is TRBJ2-2, the V gene TRBV4-3; D gene uncertain. Germline V lookup: CDR1 LGHNA, CDR2 YSLEER. This CDR3 is built from 17 residues. V was cut by 0 bases and J by 4 bases, with 15 bases left in between. The CDR3 DNA sequence: TGCGCCAGCAGCCAAGAGTTCGGTCCCTCACCCACCGGGGAGCTGTTTTTT. Protein product: CASSQEFGPSPTGELFF.

V is TRBV2 and J is TRBJ2-7; possible D gene TRBD1, 5 bases. This CDR3 comprises 12 residues. Per germline, CDR1 SNHLY and CDR2 FYNNEI. V shed 6 bases and J shed 3 bases, with 9 bases lying between them. The CDR3 DNA reads as TGTGCCAGCAGGCCTGACAGCTACGAGCAGTACTTC. This codes for CASRPDSYEQYF. Combining the CDR3 with reference TRBV2 and TRBJ2-7 gives the whole variable domain EPEVTQTPSHQVTQMGQEVILRCVPISNHLYFYWYRQILGQKVEFLVSFYNNEISEKSEIFDDQFSVERPDGSNFTLKIRSTKLEDSAMYFCASRPDSYEQYFGPGTRLTVT.

The rearrangement joins TRBV27 to TRBJ2-3; 8 bases agree with TRBD1. Germline lookup yields CDR1 MNHEY and CDR2 SMNVEV (reference sequence). There are 15 residues in the CDR3. Trimming at V came to 6 bases and at J to 2 bases, leaving 7 bases not matched to a gene. The CDR3 region is CASRRQGQDTDTQYF. DNA of the CDR3: TGTGCCAGCAGAAGACAGGGGCAGGACACAGATACGCAGTATTTT.

The J gene is TRBJ1-6, the V gene TRBV27; unclear D gene. Looked up from germline, CDR1 is MNHEY and CDR2 is SMNVEV (reference sequence). The CDR3 runs to 17 residues. V lost 0 bases and J lost 7, with 16 bases in between. The CDR3, as DNA: TGTGCCAGCAGTTTATCGAACGTTGGGCGGGGAAATTCACCCCTCCACTTT. Its protein product is CASSLSNVGRGNSPLHF.

The CDR3 loop is CASSFRTSGRSDTQYF. Written as DNA, the CDR3 is TGCGCCAGCAGCTTCCGTACTAGCGGGAGATCAGATACGCAGTATTTT. The chain recombines TRBV5-1 with TRBJ2-3, with TRBD2 matching over 11 bases. V shed 2 bases, J shed 4 bases, and the junction held 6 bases outside the gene matches. The CDR3 runs 16 residues. Germline-derived CDR1 and CDR2 are SGHRS and YFSETQ.

V usage is TRBV28 and J usage is TRBJ1-2; D perhaps matches TRBD1 (6 bases). With 2 bases removed from V and 3 bases from J, the gap between germline ends came to 22 bases. CDR1 is MDHEN and CDR2 is SYDVKM in the germline V gene. There are 18 residues in the CDR3. The CDR3 spells CASSLQRWGRGFHYGYTF. The DNA of the CDR3 is TGTGCCAGCAGTTTACAGAGGTGGGGCAGGGGATTCCACTATGGCTACACCTTC.

This rearrangement joins TRBV7-9 to TRBJ2-7; perhaps TRBD2 as D (6 bases). Germline V CDR1 and CDR2: SEHNR, FQNEAQ (reference sequence). The germline V and J ends were trimmed by 5 bases and 2 bases, with 19 bases remaining between them. This CDR3 contains 16 residues. CDR3 loop: CASSTLGSPQAYEQYF. The CDR3 nucleotides read TGTGCCAGCAGCACGCTCGGGAGTCCTCAGGCCTACGAGCAGTACTTC.

V usage is TRBV6-2 or TRBV6-3 and J usage is TRBJ2-5, with 15 positions matching TRBD2. Germline CDR1 reads MNHEY; CDR2 reads SVGEGT. V dropped 2 bases and J dropped 0; count of bases not matched to a gene: 4. The CDR3 runs to 18 residues. The chain's CDR3 is CASSYTGTSGGYQETQYF. The CDR3 bases are TGTGCCAGCAGTTACACCGGGACTAGCGGGGGGTACCAAGAGACCCAGTACTTC.

The rearrangement uses TRBV7-9 and TRBJ1-2, with a tentative D call TRBD1 (5 bases). Germline assignment: CDR1 SEHNR and CDR2 FQNEAQ (reference sequence). Trimming pared 5 bases from V and 1 base from J, leaving 8 bases between. The CDR3 contains 13 residues. CDR3 amino acids: CASSTTDNYGYTF. The DNA of the CDR3 is TGTGCCAGCAGCACGACAGATAACTATGGCTACACCTTC.

The gene calls are TRBV28 and TRBJ1-2; 8 nucleotides line up with TRBD1. J lost 1 base, V lost 6 bases, and 4 bases had no gene match. CDR3 length: 14 residues. CDR1 and CDR2 from the germline V gene are MDHEN and SYDVKM. CDR3 amino acids: CASRVGQVNYGYTF. The CDR3 region has the DNA TGTGCCAGCAGGGTGGGACAGGTTAACTATGGCTACACCTTC.

V gene TRBV28 combines with J gene TRBJ2-2; tentatively, D is TRBD1 (6 bases). CDR1 and CDR2 from the germline V gene are MDHEN and SYDVKM. V lost 6 bases and J lost 1, with 12 bases in between. The CDR3 has 15 residues. CDR3 loop: CASSKPTGNTGELFF. Here the CDR3 DNA reads TGTGCCAGCAGCAAACCGACAGGGAACACCGGGGAGCTGTTTTTT.

The chain joins TRBV7-2 to TRBJ1-6; TRBD1 might be the D (5 bases). The CDR3 is 16 amino acids. CDR1 SGHTA and CDR2 FQGNSA come from the germline V gene. With 5 bases removed from V and 0 bases from J, the gap between germline ends came to 11 bases. CDR3 sequence reads: CASSPGGGSYNSPLHF. CDR3 DNA sequence: TGTGCCAGCAGCCCCGGCGGGGGCTCCTATAATTCACCCCTCCACTTT.

V is TRBV7-9 and J is TRBJ2-2; TRBD1 might be the D (6 bases). V was trimmed by 5 bases and J by 0 bases, leaving 13 bases between them. The CDR3 is 16 amino acids. Germline V lookup: CDR1 SEHNR, CDR2 FQNEAQ (reference sequence). CDR3 coding DNA: TGTGCCAGCAGCCATACAGGGCGGGCGAACACCGGGGAGCTGTTTTTT. Translated: CASSHTGRANTGELFF.

The chain has TRBV7-6 and TRBJ2-3; D is possibly TRBD2 (6 bases). The CDR3 has 17 amino acids. V lost 5 bases and J 0 bases, leaving 18 bases between the germline ends. Germline CDR1 and CDR2: SGHVS and FNYEAQ. Here the CDR3 DNA reads TGTGCCAGCAGCCCTACCCTTAGCGGCTCGAGCACAGATACGCAGTATTTT. Amino acid sequence: CASSPTLSGSSTDTQYF.

V usage is TRBV3-1 (or the pseudogene TRBV3-2) and J usage is TRBJ2-2, with D uncertain. The CDR3 extends over 15 amino acids. Trimming removed 0 bases at V and 1 base at J, with 6 bases between. Germline values: CDR1 LGHDT, CDR2 YNNKEL (reference sequence). The DNA of the CDR3 is TGTGCCAGCAGCCAAGAAAGAGGGAACACCGGGGAGCTGTTTTTT. Amino acids: CASSQERGNTGELFF.

This chain joins TRBV2 and TRBJ2-5, with TRBD2 matching 12 bases. This CDR3 contains 14 residues. The germline V gene has CDR1 SNHLY and CDR2 FYNNEI. J lost 4 bases, V lost 7 bases, and 4 bases had no gene match. DNA of the CDR3: TGTGCCAGCACTAGCGGGGGGGGCCGAGAGACCCAGTACTTC. Translating gives CASTSGGGRETQYF.

V is TRBV5-6 and J is TRBJ1-1, with a weak D call TRBD1 (6 bases). This CDR3 has 14 residues. Germline CDR1 is SGHDT and CDR2 is YYEEEE. Trimming took 0 bases from V and 0 from J, leaving 6 bases between them. The CDR3 bases are TGTGCCAGCAGCTTGGGGACAGTGAACACTGAAGCTTTCTTT. Its protein product is CASSLGTVNTEAFF.

The chain employs TRBV7-9 and TRBJ1-2; a possible D gene is TRBD1 (5 bases). CDR3 length: 14 amino acids. The V gene's germline CDR1 is SEHNR and CDR2 FQNEAQ (reference sequence). Trimming removed 1 base from V and 3 bases from J, with 9 bases in between. CDR3 sequence: CASSLDPGDYGYTF. CDR3 bases: TGTGCCAGCAGCTTAGACCCGGGGGACTATGGCTACACCTTC. The full variable domain, completed using reference TRBV7-9 and TRBJ1-2, is DTGVSQNPRHKITKRGQNVTFRCDPISEHNRLYWYRQTLGQGPEFLTYFQNEAQLEKSRLLSDRFSAERPKGSFSTLEIQRTEQGDSAMYLCASSLDPGDYGYTFGSGTRLTVV.

The chain combines TRBV4-1 with TRBJ1-1, with 10 bases aligning to TRBD1. V lost 3 bases, J lost 2 bases, and 9 bases stayed unmatched. The CDR3 sequence is 17 residues long. CDR1 is MGHRA and CDR2 is YSYEKL in the germline V gene. In nucleotides, the CDR3 is TGCGCCAGCAGCCACCAGGACAGGGGGGCGGTTAACACTGAAGCTTTCTTT. The encoded protein is CASSHQDRGAVNTEAFF.

This chain uses TRBV10-2 with TRBJ2-2, with a tentative D call TRBD2 (6 bases). The CDR3 spans 16 residues. V shed 6 bases and J shed 4 bases, with 18 bases lying between them. Germline V gene data show CDR1 as WSHSY and CDR2 as SAAADI. The CDR3 loop reads CASSILGGPFTGELFF. The CDR3 coding sequence is TGCGCCAGCAGCATTCTCGGGGGTCCATTCACCGGGGAGCTGTTTTTT.

This chain connects TRBV18 to TRBJ2-1; 7 bases fit TRBD1. The trim removed 4 bases at V and 9 bases at J, leaving 6 bases unmatched. Germline CDR1 is KGHSH and CDR2 is LQKENI. This CDR3 has 13 residues. The CDR3: CASSQRTGTEQFF. CDR3 bases: TGTGCCAGCTCACAACGGACAGGTACTGAGCAGTTCTTC. Combining the CDR3 with reference TRBV18 and TRBJ2-1 gives the whole variable domain NAGVMQNPRHLVRRRGQEARLRCSPMKGHSHVYWYRQLPEEGLKFMVYLQKENIIDESGMPKERFSAEFPKEGPSILRIQQVVRGDSAAYFCASSQRTGTEQFFGPGTRLTVL.

Regarding this clone: The junction differs from germline at one of its ends, possibly a read error. The chain joins TRBV7-7 to TRBJ1-1; 9 bases fit TRBD1. Germline values: CDR1 SSHAT, CDR2 FNYEAQ (reference sequence). This CDR3 is built from 20 residues. CDR3: CASSSQGLVGTGSRNTEAFF. The CDR3 DNA reads TGTGCTAGCAGCTCCCAGGGGCTGGTCGGGACAGGGTCGCGGAACACTGAAGCTTTCTTT.

V gene TRBV28 combines with J gene TRBJ2-4, with TRBD1 matching over 7 bases. Germline V CDR1 and CDR2: MDHEN, SYDVKM. This CDR3 contains 16 residues. With 6 bases clipped from V and 4 bases from J, the junction kept 12 bases outside the gene matches. In DNA, the CDR3 is TGTGCCAGCAGCCCGGTGCTACGGACAGGTAAAAACATTCAGTACTTC. Translation gives CASSPVLRTGKNIQYF.

The chain couples TRBV7-9 to TRBJ1-4; tentatively, D is TRBD1 (6 bases). Germline-derived CDR1 and CDR2 are SEHNR and FQNEAQ (reference sequence). The CDR3 is made up of 15 amino acids. Trimming took off 3 bases at V and 7 bases at J, with 15 bases between the two ends. The chain's CDR3 is CASSFGGAGSEKLFF. The DNA of the CDR3 is TGTGCCAGCAGCTTTGGGGGCGCAGGGTCTGAAAAACTGTTTTTT.

The chain links TRBV30 to TRBJ1-2; the match to TRBD1 covers 10 bases. The CDR3 runs 15 residues. Germline V gives CDR1 GTSNPN, CDR2 SVGIG (reference sequence). V dropped 1 base and J dropped 6; count of bases not matched to a gene: 8. Here the CDR3 DNA reads TGTGCCTGGAGTGGGGGACAGGGGATATCGGATGGCTACACCTTC. Its translation: CAWSGGQGISDGYTF. The full variable domain, its missing parts supplied by reference TRBV30 and TRBJ1-2, is SQTIHQWPATLVQPVGSPLSLECTVEGTSNPNLYWYRQAAGRGLQLLFYSVGIGQISSEVPQNLSASRPQDRQFILSSKKLLLSDSGFYLCAWSGGQGISDGYTFGSGTRLTVV.

The genes are TRBV7-9 and TRBJ2-5, with D possibly matching TRBD2 (6 bases). The germline V and J ends were trimmed by 2 bases and 4 bases, with 14 bases remaining between them. CDR3 length: 15 amino acids. CDR1 and CDR2 (germline): SEHNR, FQNEAQ (reference sequence). CDR3 sequence reads: CASSLIWGVGETQYF. The DNA of the CDR3 is TGTGCCAGCAGCTTAATATGGGGGGTCGGAGAGACCCAGTACTTC.

This rearrangement joins TRBV14 to TRBJ1-1; perhaps TRBD1 as D (6 bases). Trimming took off 7 bases at V and 2 bases at J, with 8 bases between the two ends. There are 12 residues in the CDR3. Germline assignment: CDR1 SGHDN and CDR2 FVKESK. The CDR3 reads CASIRGNTEAFF. In nucleotides, the CDR3 is TGTGCCAGCATCAGGGGAAACACTGAAGCTTTCTTT.

V gene TRBV7-9 combines with J gene TRBJ1-1, with TRBD1 matching over 7 bases. The germline V gene encodes CDR1 SEHNR and CDR2 FQNEAQ (reference sequence). Germline trimming cut 3 bases from V and 0 bases from J; bases unmatched to any gene: 1. The CDR3 contains 14 residues. In nucleotides, the CDR3 is TGTGCCAGCAGCTTCGGACAGGTGAACACTGAAGCTTTCTTT. Its translation is CASSFGQVNTEAFF.